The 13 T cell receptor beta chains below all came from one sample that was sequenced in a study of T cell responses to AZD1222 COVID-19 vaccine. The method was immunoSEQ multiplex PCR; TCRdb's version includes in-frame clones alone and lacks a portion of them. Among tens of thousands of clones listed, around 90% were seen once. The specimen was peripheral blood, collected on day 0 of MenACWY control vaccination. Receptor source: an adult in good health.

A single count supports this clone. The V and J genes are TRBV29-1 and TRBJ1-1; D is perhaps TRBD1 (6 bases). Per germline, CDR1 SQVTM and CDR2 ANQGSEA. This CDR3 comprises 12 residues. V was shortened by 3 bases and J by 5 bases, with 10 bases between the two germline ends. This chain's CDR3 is CSVEKGETEAFF. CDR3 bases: TGCAGCGTTGAGAAGGGGGAGACTGAAGCTTTCTTT. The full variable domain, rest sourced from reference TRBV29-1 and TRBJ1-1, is SAVISQKPSRDICQRGTSLTIQCQVDSQVTMMFWYRQQPGQSLTLIATANQGSEATYESGFVIDKFPISRPNLTFSTLTVSNMSPEDSSIYLCSVEKGETEAFFGQGTRLTVV.

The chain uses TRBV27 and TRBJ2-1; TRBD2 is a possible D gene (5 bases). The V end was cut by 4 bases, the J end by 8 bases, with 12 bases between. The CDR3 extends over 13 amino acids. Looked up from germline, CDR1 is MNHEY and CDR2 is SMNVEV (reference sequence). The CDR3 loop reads CASSSASFDEQFF. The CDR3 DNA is TGTGCCAGCAGTTCCGCTAGCTTCGATGAGCAGTTCTTC.

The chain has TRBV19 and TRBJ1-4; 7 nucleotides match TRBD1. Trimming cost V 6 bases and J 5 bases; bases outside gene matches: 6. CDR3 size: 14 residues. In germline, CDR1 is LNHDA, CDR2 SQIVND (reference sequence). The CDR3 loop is CASRRGQLNEKLFF. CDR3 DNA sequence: TGTGCCAGTAGGAGGGGACAGCTAAATGAAAAACTGTTTTTT.

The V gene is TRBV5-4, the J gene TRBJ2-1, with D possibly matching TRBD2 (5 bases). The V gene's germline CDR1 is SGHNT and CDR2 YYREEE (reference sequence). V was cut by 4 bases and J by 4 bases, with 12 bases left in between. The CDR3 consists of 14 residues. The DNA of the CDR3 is TGTGCCAGCAGCCCTACGTCGGGATACAATGAGCAGTTCTTC. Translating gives CASSPTSGYNEQFF.

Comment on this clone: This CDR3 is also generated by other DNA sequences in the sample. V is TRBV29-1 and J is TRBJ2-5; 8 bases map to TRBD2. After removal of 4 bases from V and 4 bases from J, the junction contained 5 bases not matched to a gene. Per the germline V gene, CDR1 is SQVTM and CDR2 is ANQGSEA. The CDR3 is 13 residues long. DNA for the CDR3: TGCAGCGTTGGTGGGCTAGCGGGAGAGACCCAGTACTTC. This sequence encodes CSVGGLAGETQYF.

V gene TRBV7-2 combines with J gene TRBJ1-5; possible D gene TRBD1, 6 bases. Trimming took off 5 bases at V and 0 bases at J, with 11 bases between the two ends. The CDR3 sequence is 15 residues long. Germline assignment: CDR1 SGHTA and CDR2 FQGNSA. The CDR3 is CASSLRTVSNQPQHF. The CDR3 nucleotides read TGTGCCAGCAGCCTCAGGACAGTTAGCAATCAGCCCCAGCATTTT.

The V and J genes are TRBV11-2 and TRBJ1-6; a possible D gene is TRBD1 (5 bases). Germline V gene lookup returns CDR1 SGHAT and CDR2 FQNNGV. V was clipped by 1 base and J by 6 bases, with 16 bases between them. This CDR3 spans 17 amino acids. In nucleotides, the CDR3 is TGTGCCAGCAGCTTAGGGGCGGGACCCGCTCCTAATTCACCCCTCCACTTT. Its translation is CASSLGAGPAPNSPLHF.

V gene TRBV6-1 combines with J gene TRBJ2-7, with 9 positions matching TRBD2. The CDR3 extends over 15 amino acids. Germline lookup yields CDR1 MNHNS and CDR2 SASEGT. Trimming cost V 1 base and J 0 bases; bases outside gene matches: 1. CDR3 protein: CASSEEAGGSYEQYF. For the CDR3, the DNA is TGTGCCAGCAGTGAAGAAGCGGGAGGCTCCTACGAGCAGTACTTC.

CDR3 protein: CSVAPGAPDTQYF. In DNA, the CDR3 is TGCAGCGTCGCTCCAGGGGCCCCAGATACGCAGTATTTT. This chain uses TRBV29-1 with TRBJ2-3, with a tentative D call TRBD1 (6 bases). Germline CDR1 reads SQVTM; CDR2 reads ANQGSEA. V was pared by 6 bases and J by 4 bases, with 14 bases between. The CDR3 sequence is 13 residues long.

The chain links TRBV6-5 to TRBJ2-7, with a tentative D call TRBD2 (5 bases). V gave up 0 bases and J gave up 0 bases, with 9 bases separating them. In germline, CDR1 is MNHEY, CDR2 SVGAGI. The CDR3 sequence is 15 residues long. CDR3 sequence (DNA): TGTGCCAGCAGTTACTCAGCGGCGAGCTCCTACGAGCAGTACTTC. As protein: CASSYSAASSYEQYF.

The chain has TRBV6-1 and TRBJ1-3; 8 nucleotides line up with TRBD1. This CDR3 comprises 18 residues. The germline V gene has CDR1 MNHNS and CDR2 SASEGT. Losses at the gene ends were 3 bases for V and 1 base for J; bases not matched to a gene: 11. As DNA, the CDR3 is TGTGCCAGCAGTGAGGCTGCAGGGGGCGAAGCTTCTGGAAACACCATATATTTT. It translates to CASSEAAGGEASGNTIYF.

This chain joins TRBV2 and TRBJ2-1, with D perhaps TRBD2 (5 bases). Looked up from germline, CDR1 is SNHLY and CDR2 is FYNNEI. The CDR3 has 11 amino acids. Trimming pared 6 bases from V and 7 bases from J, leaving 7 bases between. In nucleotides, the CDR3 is TGTGCCAGCAGCGGACTGAATGAGCAGTTCTTC. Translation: CASSGLNEQFF.

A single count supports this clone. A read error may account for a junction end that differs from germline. The CDR3 sequence: CLSSGRLYEQYF. Written as DNA, the CDR3 is TGCCTGTCTTCCGGTCGATTATACGAGCAGTACTTC. V gene TRBV28 combines with J gene TRBJ2-7, with unresolved D. The CDR3 has 12 residues. Germline V gene sequence: CDR1 MDHEN, CDR2 SYDVKM.